This entry lists 25 T cell receptor beta chains sequenced from one sample in a study of beta chain features in type 1 diabetes. Findings and caveats of the study: Moderately but significantly shorter TCRB CDR3s were found in Type 1 diabetes patients in all four CD4+ subsets.

These receptors have no known antigen. Every bit of the isolated RNA underwent reverse transcription, so sequencing read expressed TCRB transcripts. Sequenced by immunoSEQ multiplex PCR; TCRdb stores in-frame clones only, minus some. The table shows around 260,000 clones, with just over 20% occurring only once. The sample was naive CD4+ T cells from blood. The receptor set was obtained from a woman aged 40 to 50 with type 1 diabetes.

The V gene is TRBV6-5, the J gene TRBJ1-1; 9 bases are a match to TRBD1. J gave up 1 base and V 6 bases, and 3 bases lay outside the gene matches. This CDR3 has 14 residues. CDR1 MNHEY and CDR2 SVGAGI come from the germline V gene. The CDR3 DNA reads as TGTGCCAGCAGCCGACAGGGGGGGAACACTGAAGCTTTCTTT. It yields the protein CASSRQGGNTEAFF.

V is TRBV6-5 and J is TRBJ2-5; 8 bases map to TRBD2. CDR1 MNHEY and CDR2 SVGAGI come from the germline V gene. CDR3 length equals 15 residues. J lost 2 bases, V lost 4 bases, and 6 bases had no gene match. The CDR3 DNA is TGTGCCAGCAGTTTAACTAGCGGAGCGCAAGAGACCCAGTACTTC. Translation: CASSLTSGAQETQYF.

The V call is TRBV7-3, the J call TRBJ2-6; D gene uncertain. V dropped 4 bases and J dropped 12 bases, with 10 bases sitting between them. The CDR3 is 12 amino acids. CDR1 and CDR2 from the germline V gene are SGHTA and FQGTGA. In DNA, the CDR3 is TGTGCCAGCAGCTCCCCCACGGGCGTCCTGACTTTC. Translation gives CASSSPTGVLTF.

This clone was counted a few times. This chain joins TRBV30 and TRBJ2-2, with D maybe TRBD2 (6 bases). The germline V gene has CDR1 GTSNPN and CDR2 SVGIG (reference sequence). The V and J ends lost 8 bases and 4 bases respectively, with 8 bases between them. The CDR3 is 11 residues long. The CDR3 DNA reads as TGTGCCCAAGCGGGCACCGGGGAGCTGTTTTTT. As protein: CAQAGTGELFF.

This clone was picked up a small number of times. The chain carries TRBV28 and TRBJ1-5; perhaps TRBD1 as D (5 bases). Germline V gene sequence: CDR1 MDHEN, CDR2 SYDVKM. The CDR3 consists of 13 residues. The ends were cut back, 7 bases at V and 7 bases at J, with 14 bases in the middle. The CDR3 DNA sequence: TGTGCCAGCAATACTCCCAGGGCCCAGCCCCAGCATTTT. Protein sequence: CASNTPRAQPQHF.

The chain links TRBV4-1 to TRBJ1-1; D possibly corresponds to TRBD1 (6 bases). The CDR3 totals 16 residues. Trimming shortened V by 0 bases and J by 1 base, and 12 bases separated the two germline ends. Germline-derived CDR1 and CDR2 are MGHRA and YSYEKL. CDR3 nucleotides: TGCGCCAGCAGCCAAGATAAACAGGGCGGGAACACTGAAGCTTTCTTT. Its translation is CASSQDKQGGNTEAFF.

About this clone: Other DNA sequences in this sample translate to the same CDR3. The V gene is TRBV7-9, the J gene TRBJ1-4; 9 bases line up with TRBD1. V dropped 5 bases and J dropped 5; count of bases not matched to a gene: 3. This CDR3 is built from 14 residues. In germline, CDR1 is SEHNR, CDR2 FQNEAQ (reference sequence). The CDR3: CASSLGQGNEKLFF. The DNA for the CDR3 is TGTGCCAGCAGCCTCGGACAGGGGAATGAAAAACTGTTTTTT. The full variable domain, with the rest looked up from reference TRBV7-9 and TRBJ1-4, is DTGVSQNPRHKITKRGQNVTFRCDPISEHNRLYWYRQTLGQGPEFLTYFQNEAQLEKSRLLSDRFSAERPKGSFSTLEIQRTEQGDSAMYLCASSLGQGNEKLFFGSGTQLSVL.

This clone was detected a few times. The CDR3 sequence: CASSMGTGRGNEQFF. The DNA for the CDR3 is TGTGCCAGCAGCATGGGGACAGGGAGAGGCAATGAGCAGTTCTTC. The V gene is TRBV11-2, the J gene TRBJ2-1, with 9 nucleotides matching TRBD1. Germline lookup yields CDR1 SGHAT and CDR2 FQNNGV. V shed 5 bases and J 6 bases; nucleotides not matched to a gene: 8. This CDR3 spans 15 amino acids.

The rearrangement uses TRBV7-2 and TRBJ2-7; TRBD2 matches 7 bases. Germline CDR1 and CDR2: SGHTA and FQGNSA. V lost 5 bases to trimming and J lost 0 bases; unmatched junction nucleotides: 10. The CDR3 has 16 amino acids. Here the CDR3 DNA reads TGTGCCAGCAGCCCATCGGGAGCGGGGAACTCCTACGAGCAGTACTTC. This translates into CASSPSGAGNSYEQYF.

The chain has TRBV29-1 and TRBJ1-1; a possible D gene is TRBD1 (6 bases). The CDR3 has 13 amino acids. Per germline, CDR1 SQVTM and CDR2 ANQGSEA. The V end was cut by 4 bases, the J end by 3 bases, with 12 bases between. The CDR3 spells CSVAQTGHTEAFF. CDR3 coding DNA: TGCAGCGTTGCCCAGACAGGACACACTGAAGCTTTCTTT.

This rearrangement joins TRBV5-1 to TRBJ2-7, with a possible D match to TRBD2 (6 bases). With 3 bases removed from V and 2 bases from J, the gap between germline ends came to 15 bases. The CDR3 extends over 15 amino acids. The germline V gene encodes CDR1 SGHRS and CDR2 YFSETQ. The CDR3, as DNA: TGCGCCAGCAGCTGGGGGGACCAGTCGGCCTACGAGCAGTACTTC. The encoded protein is CASSWGDQSAYEQYF.

V is TRBV15 and J is TRBJ1-1; D remains unclear. Germline CDR1 LNHNV, CDR2 YYDKDF (reference sequence). Trimming took 1 base from V and 2 from J, leaving 11 bases between them. CDR3 length: 15 residues. The CDR3 sequence is CATSRGGIGNTEAFF. In nucleotides, the CDR3 is TGTGCCACCAGCAGAGGAGGGATTGGTAACACTGAAGCTTTCTTT.

This clone has just a few counts. The chain recombines TRBV5-4 with TRBJ2-1, with 14 bases identical to TRBD2. The CDR3 covers 16 residues. V dropped 4 bases and J dropped 8; count of bases not matched to a gene: 8. Germline assignment: CDR1 SGHNT and CDR2 YYREEE (reference sequence). CDR3 coding DNA: TGTGCCAGCAGCCTCAGACTAGCGGGAGGGCTCGATGAGCAGTTCTTC. Its translation: CASSLRLAGGLDEQFF.

V usage is TRBV9 and J usage is TRBJ1-2; D may be TRBD1 (6 bases). V gave up 0 bases and J gave up 3 bases, with 6 bases separating them. Germline assignment: CDR1 SGDLS and CDR2 YYNGEE. The CDR3 loop spans 13 amino acids. DNA of the CDR3: TGTGCCAGCAGCGTAGGGACAGACTATGGCTACACCTTC. Protein product: CASSVGTDYGYTF.

This clone was observed a few times. The chain combines TRBV7-2 with TRBJ2-7; D may be TRBD1 (6 bases). This CDR3 contains 15 residues. V gave up 0 bases and J gave up 3 bases, with 12 bases separating them. Germline V gene data show CDR1 as SGHTA and CDR2 as FQGNSA. CDR3 sequence: CASSLAQGLGYEQYF. CDR3 coding DNA: TGTGCCAGCAGCTTAGCACAGGGCCTAGGCTACGAGCAGTACTTC.

V gene TRBV7-2 combines with J gene TRBJ2-7; possibly TRBD1 for D (5 bases). V was clipped by 5 bases and J by 7 bases, with 15 bases between them. Germline-derived CDR1 and CDR2 are SGHTA and FQGNSA. This CDR3 contains 13 residues. CDR3 protein: CASSPPSGREQYF. The CDR3 DNA follows: TGTGCCAGCAGCCCTCCGTCAGGGCGGGAGCAGTACTTC.

The rearrangement links TRBV28 to TRBJ2-7, with TRBD2 as a possible D gene (7 bases). This CDR3 has 14 amino acids. Trimming pared 7 bases from V and 7 bases from J, leaving 20 bases between. Looked up from germline, CDR1 is MDHEN and CDR2 is SYDVKM. CDR3 loop: CASIRGGTSSEQYF. DNA of the CDR3: TGTGCCAGCATCAGGGGAGGGACCAGTAGTGAGCAGTACTTC.

This clone has a handful of counts. The rearrangement joins TRBV6-5 to TRBJ2-7; TRBD1 might be the D (5 bases). Germline V gene lookup returns CDR1 MNHEY and CDR2 SVGAGI. The CDR3 is 16 amino acids. Deletions cut 2 bases from V and 0 bases from J, with 14 bases between. The CDR3 nucleotides read TGTGCCAGCAGTTACGCATGGGGCCAAACCTCCTACGAGCAGTACTTC. It codes for CASSYAWGQTSYEQYF.

This chain joins TRBV5-4 and TRBJ2-2; TRBD2 might be the D (5 bases). CDR1 and CDR2 (germline): SGHNT, YYREEE (reference sequence). This CDR3 spans 18 amino acids. V gave up 0 bases and J gave up 0 bases, with 15 bases separating them. For the CDR3, the DNA is TGTGCCAGCAGCTTGGGAGGCGGGTTCAGCCCGAACACCGGGGAGCTGTTTTTT. Residues: CASSLGGGFSPNTGELFF. Drawing the rest from reference TRBV5-4 and TRBJ2-2, the complete variable domain is ETGVTQSPTHLIKTRGQQVTLRCSSQSGHNTVSWYQQALGQGPQFIFQYYREEENGRGNFPPRFSGLQFPNYSSELNVNALELDDSALYLCASSLGGGFSPNTGELFFGEGSRLTVL.

This clone was detected only a few times. V usage is TRBV19 and J usage is TRBJ2-7; 10 positions agree with TRBD2. Unmatched junction bases numbered 9, after V lost 1 base and J lost 6 bases. The CDR3 spans 16 residues. Germline assignment: CDR1 LNHDA and CDR2 SQIVND (reference sequence). The CDR3 region is CASSIGIGVAGGEQYF. The DNA of the CDR3 is TGTGCCAGTAGTATAGGCATCGGAGTAGCGGGAGGCGAGCAGTACTTC.

The V call is TRBV15, the J call TRBJ1-2; possible D gene TRBD1, 6 bases. Germline V gene data show CDR1 as LNHNV and CDR2 as YYDKDF (reference sequence). The CDR3 has 12 amino acids. V lost 1 base to trimming and J lost 8 bases, with 8 bases between them. This CDR3 is CATSRAGAGYTF. CDR3 in DNA: TGTGCCACCAGCAGAGCAGGGGCGGGCTACACCTTC.

This clone was observed a handful of times. CDR3 sequence: CASSKAGRDTEAFF. In DNA, the CDR3 is TGCGCCAGCAGCAAGGCAGGTAGAGACACTGAAGCTTTCTTT. The chain uses TRBV5-1 and TRBJ1-1; D gene uncertain. Trimming left V 4 bases short and J 3 bases short, with 13 bases between. Germline CDR1 and CDR2: SGHRS and YFSETQ. The CDR3 consists of 14 residues.

This chain uses TRBV4-3 with TRBJ1-1, with D unclear. V lost 5 bases to trimming and J lost 7 bases, with 17 bases between them. The CDR3 runs to 14 residues. Germline assignment: CDR1 LGHNA and CDR2 YSLEER. The CDR3 nucleotides are TGCGCCAGCAGCTCCAGGATCGGAACGGATGAAGCTTTCTTT. Translated: CASSSRIGTDEAFF.

This chain links TRBV28 with TRBJ2-5; 10 positions match TRBD2. V dropped 2 bases and J dropped 5; count of bases not matched to a gene: 5. This CDR3 has 15 residues. CDR1 and CDR2 (germline): MDHEN, SYDVKM. The CDR3 region is CASSLRLAGAETQYF. For the CDR3, the DNA is TGTGCCAGCAGTTTACGGCTAGCGGGAGCCGAGACCCAGTACTTC.

J is TRBJ2-3 and V is TRBV19; D not resolved. V lost 1 base, J lost 7 bases, and 18 bases lay in between. This CDR3 region has 16 residues. The germline gives CDR1 LNHDA, CDR2 SQIVND (reference sequence). CDR3 protein: CASSIGNINLRHTQYF. The CDR3 DNA sequence: TGTGCCAGTAGTATAGGCAACATCAACCTCAGGCATACGCAGTATTTT.